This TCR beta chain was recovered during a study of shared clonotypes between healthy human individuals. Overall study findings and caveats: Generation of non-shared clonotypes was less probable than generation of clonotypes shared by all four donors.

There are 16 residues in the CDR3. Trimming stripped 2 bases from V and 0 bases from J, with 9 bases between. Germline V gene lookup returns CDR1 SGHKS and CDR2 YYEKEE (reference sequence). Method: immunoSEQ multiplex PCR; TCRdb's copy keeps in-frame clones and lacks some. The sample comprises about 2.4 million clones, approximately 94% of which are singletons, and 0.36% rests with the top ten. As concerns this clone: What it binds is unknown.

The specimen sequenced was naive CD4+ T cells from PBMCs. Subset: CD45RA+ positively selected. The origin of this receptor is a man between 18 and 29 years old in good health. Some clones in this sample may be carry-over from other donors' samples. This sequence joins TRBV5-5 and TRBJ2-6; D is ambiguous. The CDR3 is CASSLQPSSGANVLTF. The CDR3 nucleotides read TGTGCCAGCAGCTTACAACCCAGCTCTGGGGCCAACGTCCTGACTTTC.